This TCR beta chain originates from a study of blood T cells in healthy people across ages. Study results and caveats: From one million sequenced T cells, diversity estimates were lower bounds.

This CDR3 has 17 amino acids. The J segment lost 5 bases and the V segment lost 3 bases, leaving 8 bases of the junction unmatched. For this clonotype: What it binds is unknown.

Then a second PCR, running roughly 6 to 11 cycles, was carried out with a sample-barcoded 5' primer and a J-beta primer mix. TCRdb fed the 5' RACE reads into MiXCR, producing one record per CDR3 protein. The sample includes 550,000 to 800,000 distinct CDR3 sequences, around 21% of them seen just once. This rearrangement joins TRBV12-3 or TRBV12-4 to TRBJ2-2; 11 bases align to TRBD2. The TCR sequence derives from a man between 65 and 80 years old in good health. The sequenced sample was blood. The CDR3 loop is CASSFATSGTQTGELFF. As DNA, the CDR3 is TGTGCCAGCAGTTTCGCGACTAGCGGGACCCAAACCGGGGAGCTGTTTTTT.